This note documents a single T cell receptor (beta chain) sequence. The assay was immunoSEQ multiplex PCR, and TCRdb's table has in-frame clones only and misses some. The profile shows 230,000 or so clones, about 88% of them singletons. Symptom resolution, clearance, or two negative PCRs marked donors in Cohort 3 as recovered. The CDR3 has 14 amino acids. V shed 5 bases, J shed 3 bases, and the junction held 4 bases outside the gene matches. CDR1 is SGHTA and CDR2 is FQGNSA in the germline V gene. The sample belongs to a study of blood T cell repertoires in COVID-19. The rearrangement uses TRBV7-2 and TRBJ2-7, with 10 bases lining up with TRBD1. Sequences were obtained from PBMCs or T cells enriched from blood (not recorded which). This TCR derives from a woman aged 30 to 39 who had recovered from COVID-19. The CDR3 is CASSPGQGIYEQYF. The CDR3, as DNA: TGTGCCAGCAGCCCGGGACAGGGGATCTACGAGCAGTACTTC.